Each of the 9 T cell receptor beta chains below was sequenced from the same sample in a study of T-cell reconstitution after alpha-beta-depleted transplantation in children. Unique molecular identifiers were incorporated during preparation of the TCRbeta library. Each CDR3 protein is one row after TCRdb ran MiXCR on the PCR reads. Altogether around 370,000 distinct CDR3 sequences are present, 10% being singletons, with the ten largest covering 2% to 2.5%. The source was PBMCs from the stem cell graft donor, collected from the stem cell graft. The receptors derive from a human donor who donated a stem cell graft to a child with acute lymphoblastic leukemia.

V gene TRBV20-1 combines with J gene TRBJ2-5, with a tentative D call TRBD2 (5 bases). This CDR3 is 13 amino acids long. Trimming took off 7 bases at V and 2 bases at J, with 14 bases between the two ends. CDR1 and CDR2 (germline): DFQATT, SNEGSKA (reference sequence). CDR3 coding DNA: TGCAGTGTCCGGACTGAAACGCAAGAGACCCAGTACTTC. It translates to CSVRTETQETQYF.

In its sample, this clonotype was seen many times. This rearrangement joins TRBV5-1 to TRBJ2-3; D is perhaps TRBD2 (5 bases). V lost 4 bases and J 1 base, leaving 7 bases between the germline ends. The CDR3 covers 13 residues. Germline CDR1 SGHRS, CDR2 YFSETQ. The CDR3 loop is CASSMGGTDTQYF. The CDR3, as DNA: TGCGCCAGCAGCATGGGAGGCACAGATACGCAGTATTTT.

The table lists this clonotype with a few counts. For the CDR3, the DNA is TGTGCCAGTAGTATCCGGACAGCTAGTGAAAAACTGTTTTTT. Its translation: CASSIRTASEKLFF. The chain combines TRBV19 with TRBJ1-4; a weak D match, TRBD1 (6 bases). Germline CDR1 is LNHDA and CDR2 is SQIVND (reference sequence). Trimming shortened V by 3 bases and J by 7 bases, and 12 bases separated the two germline ends. The CDR3 runs 14 residues.

V usage is TRBV7-2 and J usage is TRBJ2-6; D is unclear. This CDR3 has 17 residues. Trimming removed 3 bases at V and 0 bases at J, with 12 bases between. CDR1 and CDR2 from the germline V gene are SGHTA and FQGNSA. Here the CDR3 DNA reads TGTGCCAGCAGCTTCGACCGAACTCGCTCTGGGGCCAACGTCCTGACTTTC. Protein product: CASSFDRTRSGANVLTF.

V gene TRBV5-1 combines with J gene TRBJ2-7, with TRBD2 matching over 10 bases. V was clipped by 2 bases and J by 7 bases; unmatched bases: 9. Germline lookup yields CDR1 SGHRS and CDR2 YFSETQ. The CDR3 has 15 residues. The CDR3 region is CASSLSVTSGEEQYF. As DNA, the CDR3 is TGCGCCAGCAGCTTATCTGTAACTAGCGGGGAGGAGCAGTACTTC.

As regards this clonotype: One end of the junction varies from germline; a read error may be responsible. The chain uses TRBV15 and TRBJ2-7; 7 bases fit TRBD1. CDR1 is LNHNV and CDR2 is YYDKDF in the germline V gene (reference sequence). The CDR3 length is 14 residues. The CDR3 reads CATRRGSLEDEQYF. For the CDR3, the DNA is TGTGCCACCCGCAGGGGGTCCCTTGAGGACGAGCAGTACTTC.

This clonotype turned up a few times. V usage is TRBV27 and J usage is TRBJ2-2; possible D gene TRBD2, 7 bases. Germline CDR1 MNHEY, CDR2 SMNVEV (reference sequence). The CDR3 sequence is 16 residues long. The V and J ends lost 5 bases and 6 bases respectively, with 19 bases between them. The CDR3 here is CASSTLGGASAGELFF. The CDR3 DNA reads TGTGCCAGCAGTACCCTGGGGGGGGCCTCCGCCGGGGAGCTGTTTTTT.

The chain combines TRBV5-1 with TRBJ2-7, with TRBD2 matching 12 bases. The germline V gene has CDR1 SGHRS and CDR2 YFSETQ. V lost 4 bases to trimming and J lost 6 bases; unmatched junction nucleotides: 26. The CDR3 covers 21 residues. The CDR3 sequence: CASSPLAGGPVWARRRIEQYF. The CDR3 DNA reads TGCGCCAGCAGCCCGCTAGCGGGAGGGCCTGTCTGGGCTCGCCGTCGTATCGAGCAGTACTTC.

This clonotype was seen only a few times. The rearrangement links TRBV7-2 to TRBJ2-7; no definite D call. The CDR3 totals 16 residues. The V end lost 5 bases, the J end lost 0 bases, and 17 bases lay between the germline ends. Germline CDR1 and CDR2: SGHTA and FQGNSA. CDR3 DNA: TGTGCCAGCAGCCTCACCAGCGATAGCTACTCCTACGAGCAGTACTTC. This encodes CASSLTSDSYSYEQYF. Looking up the rest from reference TRBV7-2 and TRBJ2-7 gives the full variable domain: GAGVSQSPSNKVTEKGKDVELRCDPISGHTALYWYRQSLGQGLEFLIYFQGNSAPDKSGLPSDRFSAERTGGSVSTLTIQRTQQEDSAVYLCASSLTSDSYSYEQYFGPGTRLTVT.